In this sample, the clone carrying this T cell receptor (beta chain) turned up once. What it recognizes is unknown. Per the germline V gene, CDR1 is LNHDA and CDR2 is SQIVND (reference sequence). V lost 4 bases and J lost 7, with 17 bases in between. The CDR3 runs to 15 residues. The source of the sample is a study of cytomegalovirus exposure and HLA in healthy donors. PCR was performed using 60 Vbeta and 13 Jbeta primers. TCRdb's table, derived via immunoSEQ multiplex PCR, lists solely in-frame clones and lacks some. The sample includes about 110,000 clones, roughly 80% of them seen just once. Whole-study results and caveats: The study flagged roughly 150 TCR beta chains as cytomegalovirus-associated. While the bulk of TCR sequences proved rare, some public TCRs turned up in many donors. Reportedly, HLA-A and HLA-B alleles of most subjects were accurately predicted from TCR beta.

The V and J genes are TRBV19 and TRBJ2-1, with D perhaps matching TRBD1 (5 bases). The specimen was PBMCs. The receptor was isolated from a man aged 25-40 years in good health and CMV-seropositive. Here the CDR3 DNA reads TGTGCCAGTAGTAGGGGCCGAGTTAATGTGAATGAGCAGTTCTTC. This sequence encodes CASSRGRVNVNEQFF.